Listed below are T cell receptor beta chains from one sample, sequenced in a study of blood T cell repertoires in COVID-19. Using immunoSEQ multiplex PCR, the repertoire was profiled, and TCRdb retains in-frame clones only, with some absent. The sample consists of 140,000 to 150,000 clones, roughly 87% of them appearing once. The sample taken for sequencing was peripheral blood. These receptors were taken from a man between 70 and 80 years old with acute or convalescent COVID-19. The CDR3 runs from the conserved cysteine through the conserved F or W. A D gene is named only where the DNA matches it firmly. The listing skips clone size in some rows; elsewhere it reads once, few, many or a size class.

d_call,v_call,clone_size,j_call,cdr3_aa,cdr3_nt
-,TRBV14,-,TRBJ2-7,CASSQDRRQTYEQYF,TGTGCCAGCAGCCAAGATCGGAGACAGACCTACGAGCAGTACTTC
TRBD1,TRBV11-2,once,TRBJ1-2,CASSSGDRVRGFNYGYTF,TGTGCCAGCAGCTCAGGGGACAGGGTGCGGGGGTTTAACTATGGCTACACCTTC
-,TRBV12-3/TRBV12-4,once,TRBJ1-5,CASRFSDQPQHF,TGTGCCAGCAGATTCTCCGATCAGCCCCAGCATTTT
-,TRBV3-1/TRBV3-2,-,TRBJ2-5,CASSRGGGPGTQYF,TGTGCCAGCAGCCGCGGAGGAGGGCCAGGGACCCAGTACTTC
-,TRBV2,-,TRBJ1-3,CASKLQGAGNTIYF,TGTGCCAGCAAACTACAGGGAGCTGGAAACACCATATATTTT
-,TRBV24-1,-,TRBJ2-1,CATSESGGPYNEQFF,TGTGCCACCAGTGAGTCAGGGGGGCCCTACAATGAGCAGTTCTTC
TRBD2,TRBV5-1,-,TRBJ2-1,CASSSGLAGSYNEQFF,TGCGCCAGCAGCTCGGGACTAGCGGGGTCCTACAATGAGCAGTTCTTC
TRBD2,TRBV5-6,once,TRBJ2-5,CASSRLAGGRNQETQYF,TGTGCCAGCAGTAGACTAGCGGGAGGCAGAAACCAAGAGACCCAGTACTTC
TRBD1,TRBV6-4,-,TRBJ1-6,CASSDGQGADGNSPLHF,TGTGCCAGCAGTGACGGGCAGGGGGCAGATGGTAATTCACCCCTCCACTTT
TRBD1,TRBV23-1,-,TRBJ2-5,CASSQSTGRGRETQYF,TGCGCCAGCAGTCAATCTACCGGCAGGGGGCGAGAGACCCAGTACTTC
-,TRBV7-6,-,TRBJ2-1,CASRSGSYNEQFF,TGTGCCAGCAGGAGCGGTTCCTACAATGAGCAGTTCTTC
-,TRBV7-4,-,TRBJ2-3,CASSSTLDTQYF,TGTGCCAGCAGCTCGACACTGGATACGCAGTATTTT
TRBD2,TRBV9,-,TRBJ2-1,CASSVGSTGGYNEQFF,TGTGCCAGCAGCGTAGGGTCCACGGGAGGGTACAATGAGCAGTTCTTC
-,TRBV3-1/TRBV3-2,-,TRBJ1-6,CASSQGGGHGSPLHF,TGTGCCAGCAGCCAAGGCGGAGGTCATGGGTCACCCCTCCACTTT
TRBD2,TRBV5-1,-,TRBJ2-1,CASSLASSGGSKWDEQFF,TGCGCCAGCAGCTTGGCCTCTAGCGGGGGTTCCAAATGGGATGAGCAGTTCTTC
-,TRBV12-3/TRBV12-4,-,TRBJ2-5,CASSFRDQETQYF,TGTGCCAGCAGTTTCAGGGACCAAGAGACCCAGTACTTC
-,TRBV14,once,TRBJ2-1,CASSQDQNNEQFF,TGTGCCAGCAGCCAAGATCAGAACAATGAGCAGTTCTTC
-,TRBV28,-,TRBJ2-1,CAIGDSEVNEQFF,TGTGCGATAGGGGATTCGGAAGTCAATGAGCAGTTCTTC
TRBD2,TRBV5-1,few,TRBJ2-7,CASSSLPLAGAEQYF,TGCGCCAGCAGTTCCCTTCCTCTAGCGGGAGCCGAGCAGTACTTC
TRBD1,TRBV19,-,TRBJ1-5,CASSDTGGSNQPQHF,TGTGCCAGTAGTGATACAGGGGGTAGCAATCAGCCCCAGCATTTT
-,TRBV11-2,-,TRBJ2-1,CASSLGPTGGHNEQFF,TGTGCCAGCAGCTTAGGACCTACGGGCGGGCATAATGAGCAGTTCTTC
-,TRBV6-5,-,TRBJ1-2,CASTSPGGIPYGYTF,TGTGCCAGCACCTCGCCGGGAGGGATCCCCTATGGCTACACCTTC
TRBD1,TRBV11-2,-,TRBJ2-7,CASSRQGYEQYF,TGTGCCAGCAGTCGACAGGGCTACGAGCAGTACTTC
-,TRBV3-1/TRBV3-2,-,TRBJ1-2,CASSREGTSGYGYTF,TGTGCCAGCAGCCGAGAGGGGACATCGGGCTATGGCTACACCTTC
-,TRBV21-1,-,TRBJ1-5,CASPRTRYSNQPQHF,TGTGCCAGCCCCCGAACACGTTATAGCAATCAGCCCCAGCATTTT
-,TRBV5-1,-,TRBJ2-5,CASSLGLESETQYF,TGCGCCAGCAGCTTGGGGCTAGAATCAGAGACCCAGTACTTC
TRBD1,TRBV11-2,-,TRBJ1-1,CASSSDRGQDTEAFF,TGTGCCAGCAGCTCAGACAGGGGTCAGGACACTGAAGCTTTCTTT
-,TRBV5-1,-,TRBJ2-1,CASSLRSVYYNEQFF,TGCGCCAGCAGCTTGCGTAGCGTATACTACAATGAGCAGTTCTTC
TRBD2,TRBV4-1,-,TRBJ2-1,CASSQDIGVGGVDEQFF,TGCGCCAGCAGCCAAGATATCGGGGTGGGAGGGGTAGACGAGCAGTTCTTC
TRBD1,TRBV6-5,-,TRBJ2-2,CASSADRGSGELFF,TGTGCCAGCTCCGCGGACAGGGGTTCCGGGGAGCTGTTTTTT
TRBD2,TRBV7-3,-,TRBJ2-3,CASSLTSGRIGDTQYF,TGTGCCAGCAGCTTAACCAGCGGGAGGATCGGAGATACGCAGTATTTT
TRBD2,TRBV28,once,TRBJ2-3,CASTMTSGLTDTQYF,TGTGCCAGCACTATGACTAGCGGTTTGACAGATACGCAGTATTTT
TRBD2,TRBV15,-,TRBJ2-2,CATSRGGGGNTGELFF,TGTGCCACCAGCAGAGGGGGCGGGGGGAACACCGGGGAGCTGTTTTTT
TRBD2,TRBV10-3,-,TRBJ2-3,CAISVLAGGADTQYF,TGTGCCATCAGCGTACTAGCGGGAGGGGCAGATACGCAGTATTTT
-,TRBV7-9,-,TRBJ2-2,CASSFYATTNTGELFF,TGTGCCAGCAGCTTTTATGCCACTACGAACACCGGGGAGCTGTTTTTT
TRBD1,TRBV18,-,TRBJ1-1,CASSPRTGENTEAFF,TGTGCCAGCTCACCCCGGACAGGGGAGAACACTGAAGCTTTCTTT
TRBD1,TRBV2,-,TRBJ1-5,CASSLGQGSGQPQHF,TGTGCCAGCAGCCTGGGACAGGGTTCAGGTCAGCCCCAGCATTTT
-,TRBV4-1,-,TRBJ2-5,CASSLIGGGGETQYF,TGCGCCAGCAGCCTTATTGGGGGGGGCGGAGAGACCCAGTACTTC
-,TRBV2,-,TRBJ2-5,CASSGEQGRGETQYF,TGTGCCAGCAGCGGGGAGCAGGGGCGCGGGGAGACCCAGTACTTC
TRBD1,TRBV19,-,TRBJ2-7,CASTPQGRYEQYF,TGTGCCAGTACCCCACAGGGGCGATACGAGCAGTACTTC
TRBD1,TRBV6-6,-,TRBJ1-4,CASSLPKWTGSLVEEKLFF,TGTGCCAGCAGTCTCCCAAAATGGACAGGGTCGCTGGTAGAAGAAAAACTGTTTTTT
TRBD1,TRBV29-1,once,TRBJ1-2,CSVNGQGGYTF,TGCAGCGTTAACGGACAGGGAGGCTACACCTTC
-,TRBV6-1,-,TRBJ1-4,CASSEAEGRYEKLFF,TGTGCCAGCAGTGAAGCGGAGGGAAGGTATGAAAAACTGTTTTTT
-,TRBV7-2,-,TRBJ2-7,CASSLGGSLSEQYF,TGTGCCAGCAGCTTAGGAGGTAGCCTGAGCGAGCAGTACTTC
-,TRBV28,-,TRBJ1-5,CAVVAANQPQHF,TGTGCCGTGGTGGCGGCCAATCAGCCCCAGCATTTT
TRBD1,TRBV9,-,TRBJ2-5,CASSVETGGSGETQYF,TGTGCCAGCAGCGTGGAGACAGGGGGAAGTGGAGAGACCCAGTACTTC
-,TRBV6-5,-,TRBJ1-4,CASSLGGGKGKLFF,TGTGCCAGCTCTCTGGGAGGAGGAAAGGGAAAACTGTTTTTT
-,TRBV5-8,-,TRBJ2-2,CASRARGDRATGELFF,TGTGCCAGCAGGGCTCGCGGCGATCGTGCCACCGGGGAGCTGTTTTTT
TRBD1,TRBV12-3/TRBV12-4,-,TRBJ1-2,CASSQGQSTTF,TGTGCCAGCAGTCAGGGACAGAGTACCACCTTC
TRBD2,TRBV11-2,-,TRBJ2-1,CASSRTSGGALNEQFF,TGTGCCAGCAGCCGAACTAGCGGGGGGGCCCTCAATGAGCAGTTCTTC
-,TRBV6-5,-,TRBJ1-2,CASSYLGRPYGYTF,TGTGCCAGCAGTTACTTAGGCAGGCCCTATGGCTACACCTTC
TRBD1,TRBV28,-,TRBJ1-5,CATSFTPDRADQPQHF,TGTGCCACTTCCTTCACCCCGGACAGGGCCGATCAGCCCCAGCATTTT
TRBD1,TRBV5-1,-,TRBJ1-2,CASSEGQGYYYGYTF,TGCGCCAGCAGCGAAGGACAGGGCTACTACTATGGCTACACCTTC
-,TRBV5-1,-,TRBJ1-6,CASQESSDHNSPLHF,TGCGCCAGCCAGGAATCCAGTGATCATAATTCACCCCTCCACTTT
TRBD1,TRBV7-2,-,TRBJ2-7,CASSLGWDRGMSEQYF,TGTGCCAGCAGCTTAGGTTGGGACAGGGGGATGTCCGAGCAGTACTTC
-,TRBV27,-,TRBJ1-5,CASGALDRGSNQPQHF,TGTGCCAGCGGGGCTCTTGATAGGGGATCTAATCAGCCCCAGCATTTT
-,TRBV2,once,TRBJ2-2,CASSDLRTGELFF,TGTGCCAGCAGTGACCTGAGAACCGGGGAGCTGTTTTTT
-,TRBV7-8,-,TRBJ1-5,CASSSQVVRTGHQPQHF,TGTGCCAGCAGCTCACAGGTTGTGCGGACGGGTCACCAGCCCCAGCATTTT
TRBD1,TRBV28,-,TRBJ1-2,CASSLGQGTNYGYTF,TGTGCCAGCAGTCTGGGACAGGGTACTAACTATGGCTACACCTTC
-,TRBV30,once,TRBJ1-1,CAWEVQANTEAFF,TGTGCCTGGGAGGTTCAGGCTAACACTGAAGCTTTCTTT